Each of the 18 T cell receptor beta chains below was sequenced from the same sample in a study of blood T cell repertoires in COVID-19. Profiled with immunoSEQ multiplex PCR; TCRdb holds only in-frame clones, not every one. Of 120,000 to 150,000 clones in the sample, 84% were seen once. The sequenced sample consisted of PBMCs or T cells enriched from blood (not recorded which). All receptors derive from a man aged 45-60 years in a cohort exposed to, infected with or recovered from COVID-19 (not recorded which).

This chain uses TRBV19 with TRBJ1-1, with a possible D match to TRBD1 (5 bases). The CDR3 runs 14 residues. Germline V gene data show CDR1 as LNHDA and CDR2 as SQIVND (reference sequence). V was cut by 1 base and J by 3 bases, with 9 bases left in between. CDR3 sequence reads: CASSIGKGDTEAFF. The CDR3 DNA reads TGTGCCAGTAGTATAGGGAAAGGGGACACTGAAGCTTTCTTT.

The chain uses TRBV9 and TRBJ2-2, with 12 bases identical to TRBD2. Trimming removed 4 bases from V and 4 bases from J; junction bases left unmatched: 11. CDR1 SGDLS and CDR2 YYNGEE come from the germline V gene. This CDR3 is 18 amino acids long. Written as DNA, the CDR3 is TGTGCCAGCAGCTGGACGACTAGCGGGAGTACGGCCACCGGGGAGCTGTTTTTT. Translation: CASSWTTSGSTATGELFF.

This sequence joins TRBV7-9 and TRBJ2-7, with a tentative D call TRBD1 (5 bases). The CDR3 runs to 14 residues. Germline V CDR1 and CDR2: SEHNR, FQNEAQ (reference sequence). V was clipped by 1 base and J by 4 bases, with 11 bases between them. The CDR3 protein is CASSLGAGPYEQYF. In DNA form, the CDR3 reads TGTGCCAGCAGCTTAGGGGCAGGGCCGTACGAGCAGTACTTC.

J is TRBJ2-2 and V is TRBV12-3 or TRBV12-4; D is unresolved. The length of the CDR3 is 12 residues. Trimming removed 8 bases from V and 7 bases from J, with 11 bases in between. The CDR3 loop reads CASYSSGGELFF. As DNA, the CDR3 is TGTGCCAGCTACTCCTCGGGCGGGGAGCTGTTTTTT.

This clone appeared a few times. V gene TRBV6-5 combines with J gene TRBJ2-5; tentative D call: TRBD2 (7 bases). The ends were cut back, 5 bases at V and 7 bases at J, with 14 bases in the middle. From germline, CDR1 is MNHEY and CDR2 SVGAGI. The CDR3 consists of 13 residues. CDR3 loop: CASSIYREGTQYF. The CDR3 coding sequence is TGTGCCAGCAGTATTTACAGGGAGGGGACCCAGTACTTC.

Only a few counts were recorded for this clone. The CDR3, as DNA: TGTGCCAGTAGTACCCCCAAGGGGTACGAGCAGTACTTC. Its translation is CASSTPKGYEQYF. The chain joins TRBV19 to TRBJ2-7, with D maybe TRBD1 (5 bases). The CDR3 length is 13 residues. Germline assignment: CDR1 LNHDA and CDR2 SQIVND (reference sequence). Trimming removed 4 bases at V and 4 bases at J, with 11 bases between. Full variable domain (rest looked up from reference TRBV19 and TRBJ2-7): DGGITQSPKYLFRKEGQNVTLSCEQNLNHDAMYWYRQDPGQGLRLIYYSQIVNDFQKGDIAEGYSVSREKKESFPLTVTSAQKNPTAFYLCASSTPKGYEQYFGPGTRLTVT.

The chain carries TRBV5-1 and TRBJ2-2, with 7 bases lining up with TRBD1. The CDR3 runs 15 residues. V gave up 4 bases and J gave up 4 bases; unmatched junction bases: 7. The germline V gene has CDR1 SGHRS and CDR2 YFSETQ. For the CDR3, the DNA is TGCGCCAGCAGCCGTGACAGGGCTAGCACCGGGGAGCTGTTTTTT. Translated, it gives CASSRDRASTGELFF.

This sequence joins TRBV6-5 and TRBJ1-4, with TRBD1 as a possible D gene (5 bases). The V end lost 6 bases, the J end lost 4 bases, and 12 bases lay between the germline ends. The germline V gene has CDR1 MNHEY and CDR2 SVGAGI. The CDR3 has 14 amino acids. This chain's CDR3 is CASRPQAINEKLFF. In DNA form, the CDR3 reads TGTGCCAGCAGGCCACAGGCGATTAATGAAAAACTGTTTTTT.

The chain combines TRBV19 with TRBJ1-5, with no clear D. Trimming took 3 bases from V and 3 from J, leaving 9 bases between them. This CDR3 has 14 residues. Germline V gives CDR1 LNHDA, CDR2 SQIVND (reference sequence). DNA for the CDR3: TGTGCCAGTAGTATCCAGGACTTCAATCAGCCCCAGCATTTT. The encoded protein is CASSIQDFNQPQHF.

The genes are TRBV2 and TRBJ2-5, with a possible D match to TRBD1 (5 bases). Deletions cut 5 bases from V and 5 bases from J, with 6 bases between. The CDR3 extends over 11 amino acids. CDR1 and CDR2 (germline): SNHLY, FYNNEI. The CDR3 nucleotides are TGTGCCAGCAGTAAGGGGGAGACCCAGTACTTC. It translates to CASSKGETQYF. Full variable domain (outside the CDR3, taken from reference TRBV2 and TRBJ2-5): EPEVTQTPSHQVTQMGQEVILRCVPISNHLYFYWYRQILGQKVEFLVSFYNNEISEKSEIFDDQFSVERPDGSNFTLKIRSTKLEDSAMYFCASSKGETQYFGPGTRLLVL.

The rearrangement uses TRBV7-9 and TRBJ2-1; D ambiguous. Trimming removed 3 bases at V and 7 bases at J, with 4 bases between. Germline V gene data show CDR1 as SEHNR and CDR2 as FQNEAQ (reference sequence). This CDR3 contains 11 residues. The CDR3 region is CASSFINEQFF. The CDR3 nucleotides read TGTGCCAGCAGCTTTATAAATGAGCAGTTCTTC.

The rearrangement joins TRBV10-3 to TRBJ2-5; weak D call: TRBD1 (5 bases). The V end was cut by 6 bases, the J end by 5 bases, with 10 bases between. Germline V gene sequence: CDR1 ENHRY, CDR2 SYGVKD. The CDR3 covers 12 residues. The CDR3 nucleotides read TGTGCCATCAGAGGACCAGGGGAGACCCAGTACTTC. Translating it yields CAIRGPGETQYF.

The chain joins TRBV12-3 or TRBV12-4 to TRBJ1-2; D uncertain. CDR3 length: 13 amino acids. The V and J ends lost 5 bases and 8 bases respectively, with 15 bases between them. CDR3 DNA: TGTGCCAGCAGTCTCGTCCGGGAAGGGGGCTACACCTTC. It is translated as CASSLVREGGYTF.

The rearrangement uses TRBV25-1 and TRBJ2-3; D might be TRBD1 (6 bases). The V end was cut by 2 bases, the J end by 2 bases, with 17 bases between. CDR1 and CDR2 from the germline V gene are MGHDK and SYGVNS. The length of the CDR3 is 17 residues. CDR3 loop: CASSEREPGHNTDTQYF. The CDR3 nucleotides read TGTGCCAGCAGTGAAAGAGAACCGGGACATAACACAGATACGCAGTATTTT.

V usage is TRBV5-5 and J usage is TRBJ2-7, with TRBD2 identical over 11 bases. Germline V gene sequence: CDR1 SGHKS, CDR2 YYEKEE (reference sequence). CDR3 length: 17 amino acids. V gave up 2 bases and J gave up 0 bases; unmatched junction bases: 7. The DNA of the CDR3 is TGTGCCAGCAGCTTTTCACTAGCGGGGGAAAGCTCCTACGAGCAGTACTTC. Translating gives CASSFSLAGESSYEQYF. Full variable domain (rest looked up from reference TRBV5-5 and TRBJ2-7): DAGVTQSPTHLIKTRGQQVTLRCSPISGHKSVSWYQQVLGQGPQFIFQYYEKEERGRGNFPDRFSARQFPNYSSELNVNALLLGDSALYLCASSFSLAGESSYEQYFGPGTRLTVT.

This clone was counted a single time. V and J are TRBV3-1 (or the pseudogene TRBV3-2) and TRBJ2-5; 8 nucleotides line up with TRBD2. Germline-derived CDR1 and CDR2 are LGHDT and YNNKEL (reference sequence). The V and J ends lost 1 base and 4 bases, in that order; junction bases with no gene match: 8. The CDR3 is 16 amino acids. The CDR3 region has the DNA TGTGCCAGCAGCCAAGTCCGTGCGGGGGGCCGAGAGACCCAGTACTTC. Its translation is CASSQVRAGGRETQYF.

The gene calls are TRBV18 and TRBJ2-2, with D tentatively TRBD2 (5 bases). Trimming took 3 bases from V and 6 from J, leaving 14 bases between them. The CDR3 is 15 residues long. Germline CDR1 KGHSH, CDR2 LQKENI. DNA for the CDR3: TGTGCCAGCTCACCGGCCGGGAACACTGCCGGGGAGCTGTTTTTT. This translates into CASSPAGNTAGELFF.

The chain combines TRBV9 with TRBJ2-3; TRBD1 matches at 8 bases. The CDR3 consists of 15 residues. The trim removed 3 bases at V and 0 bases at J, leaving 3 bases unmatched. Germline values: CDR1 SGDLS, CDR2 YYNGEE. Written as DNA, the CDR3 is TGTGCCAGCAGCGCCCGACAGGGGAGCACAGATACGCAGTATTTT. The encoded protein is CASSARQGSTDTQYF.